One and the same sample provided the 31 T cell receptor beta chains below, sequenced in a study of response to subunit inactivated influenza vaccine. From the RT-PCR reads, TCRdb called clonotypes with MiXCR, one entry per CDR3 protein. The sample has some 300,000 distinct CDR3 sequences, roughly 22% seen once. Sequences were derived from PBMCs from blood, sampled about 19 months after vaccination. These receptors all stem from a man aged 50 to 75 who received an inactivated influenza vaccine.

A few counts support this clonotype. This chain connects TRBV7-2 to TRBJ1-2, with D perhaps matching TRBD1 (6 bases). This CDR3 region has 14 residues. The V end lost 4 bases, the J end lost 7 bases, and 16 bases lay between the germline ends. In germline, CDR1 is SGHTA, CDR2 FQGNSA. The CDR3 DNA sequence: TGTGCCAGCAGCTCCCACAGGGTTTTAGGTGGCTACACCTTC. This gives the protein CASSSHRVLGGYTF.

This clonotype was seen a few times. The chain recombines TRBV5-1 with TRBJ1-2; D is perhaps TRBD1 (6 bases). Trimming left V 2 bases short and J 3 bases short, with 17 bases between. CDR3 size: 16 residues. Germline CDR1 is SGHRS and CDR2 is YFSETQ. In nucleotides, the CDR3 is TGCGCCAGCAGCTTAGGGGACACTCGGTGGTACTATGGCTACACCTTC. This translates into CASSLGDTRWYYGYTF.

This clonotype was observed many times. V usage is TRBV29-1 and J usage is TRBJ1-1; D is undetermined. V gave up 3 bases and J gave up 1 base, with 6 bases separating them. Germline values: CDR1 SQVTM, CDR2 ANQGSEA. The CDR3 length is 12 residues. This CDR3 is CSVDPGNTEAFF. In nucleotides, the CDR3 is TGCAGCGTTGATCCCGGGAACACTGAAGCTTTCTTT.

The table lists this clonotype with many counts. The chain recombines TRBV12-3 or TRBV12-4 with TRBJ1-2; D gene uncertain. V lost 4 bases and J lost 11, with 14 bases in between. The CDR3 runs 12 residues. CDR3 DNA: TGTGCCAGCAGTTCCCGGGCAGCAGGTTACACCTTC. It yields the protein CASSSRAAGYTF.

This clonotype was seen more than once but under ten times. The CDR3 spells CASSLTGGGTDTQYF. As DNA, the CDR3 is TGTGCCAGCAGCTTAACAGGCGGGGGCACAGATACGCAGTATTTT. J is TRBJ2-3 and V is TRBV7-3, with D tentatively TRBD2 (6 bases). The V gene lost 0 bases and the J gene lost 1 base, with 8 bases spanning the gap. The CDR3 spans 15 residues. CDR1 SGHTA and CDR2 FQGTGA come from the germline V gene.

This clonotype was detected many times. The J gene is TRBJ1-2, the V gene TRBV12-3 or TRBV12-4; a weak D match, TRBD1 (5 bases). With 6 bases removed from V and 5 bases from J, the gap between germline ends came to 16 bases. The CDR3 length is 14 residues. The CDR3 is CASSPWQGSYGYTF. The DNA for the CDR3 is TGTGCCAGCAGCCCCTGGCAGGGAAGTTATGGCTACACCTTC.

The chain joins TRBV7-8 to TRBJ2-1; 8 bases fit TRBD2. V gave up 5 bases and J gave up 3 bases; unmatched junction bases: 6. The germline V gene encodes CDR1 SGHVS and CDR2 FQNEAQ. This CDR3 comprises 15 residues. The CDR3 nucleotides are TGTGCCAGCAGCCTACTTAGCGGGAACTACAATGAGCAGTTCTTC. The encoded protein is CASSLLSGNYNEQFF.

This clonotype was found a few times. The chain uses TRBV24-1 and TRBJ1-2; TRBD1 matches 11 bases. From germline, CDR1 is KGHDR and CDR2 SFDVKD. CDR3 length: 15 amino acids. Trimming took 7 bases from V and 2 from J; bases not matched to a gene: 5. In DNA, the CDR3 is TGTGCCACCAGCGGGACAGGGGGGAGGAACTATGGCTACACCTTC. It encodes CATSGTGGRNYGYTF.

The chain combines TRBV5-6 with TRBJ1-1; no definite D call. CDR3 size: 13 residues. The V and J ends lost 2 bases and 3 bases respectively, with 8 bases between them. Germline loops: CDR1 SGHDT, CDR2 YYEEEE. CDR3 sequence: CASSFWWDTEAFF. CDR3 in DNA: TGTGCCAGCAGCTTCTGGTGGGACACTGAAGCTTTCTTT.

This clonotype was seen only a few times. The rearrangement joins TRBV18 to TRBJ1-6; tentatively, D is TRBD1 (6 bases). Germline V gene sequence: CDR1 KGHSH, CDR2 LQKENI. The CDR3 loop spans 14 amino acids. V gave up 5 bases and J gave up 7 bases, with 12 bases separating them. Here the CDR3 reads CASSDTGTNSPLHF. CDR3 sequence (DNA): TGTGCCAGCTCAGATACAGGGACCAATTCACCCCTCCACTTT.

A few counts support this clonotype. The chain uses TRBV7-2 and TRBJ2-3; 8 nucleotides agree with TRBD2. The CDR3 spans 17 residues. V shed 2 bases and J 2 bases; nucleotides not matched to a gene: 9. Germline values: CDR1 SGHTA, CDR2 FQGNSA. CDR3 sequence: CASSLRGIAGYTDTQYF. In DNA, the CDR3 is TGTGCCAGCAGCTTACGAGGAATAGCGGGGTACACAGATACGCAGTATTTT.

The rearrangement links TRBV29-1 to TRBJ1-1, with D unresolved. The CDR3 totals 11 residues. V lost 5 bases, J lost 7 bases, and 11 bases lay in between. Per the germline V gene, CDR1 is SQVTM and CDR2 is ANQGSEA. In DNA form, the CDR3 reads TGCAGCGTTTTGCCCGCGGTTGAAGCTTTCTTT. It specifies CSVLPAVEAFF.

This chain joins TRBV7-9 and TRBJ2-1; D uncertain. CDR1 SEHNR and CDR2 FQNEAQ come from the germline V gene (reference sequence). Trimming removed 7 bases at V and 8 bases at J, with 12 bases between. The CDR3 totals 12 residues. The CDR3 bases are TGTGCCAGCACAGTTCGGTTGGATGAGCAGTTCTTC. Amino acid sequence: CASTVRLDEQFF.

Only a few counts were recorded for this clonotype. The V and J genes are TRBV5-1 and TRBJ2-3; D perhaps matches TRBD1 (5 bases). Germline CDR1 reads SGHRS; CDR2 reads YFSETQ. This CDR3 has 14 residues. The ends were cut back, 2 bases at V and 2 bases at J, with 9 bases in the middle. CDR3 bases: TGCGCCAGCAGCTTCCAGGGTACCACAGATACGCAGTATTTT. Translation: CASSFQGTTDTQYF.

The chain combines TRBV7-9 with TRBJ2-3, with D unresolved. Germline V CDR1 and CDR2: SEHNR, FQNEAQ (reference sequence). Trimming shortened V by 3 bases and J by 2 bases, and 9 bases separated the two germline ends. The CDR3 covers 14 residues. The CDR3 DNA reads TGTGCCAGCAGCTTCTCGGGTCTCACAGATACGCAGTATTTT. Encoded protein: CASSFSGLTDTQYF.

The chain combines TRBV5-1 with TRBJ2-7; 10 bases are a match to TRBD2. Germline lookup yields CDR1 SGHRS and CDR2 YFSETQ. The CDR3 extends over 16 amino acids. V lost 0 bases, J lost 0 bases, and 3 bases stayed unmatched. The CDR3 sequence is CASSLEASGGSYEQYF. Here the CDR3 DNA reads TGCGCCAGCAGCTTGGAGGCTAGCGGGGGCTCCTACGAGCAGTACTTC.

This clonotype was found many times. This chain joins TRBV5-1 and TRBJ1-1; a weak D match, TRBD1 (5 bases). This CDR3 contains 13 residues. V was cut by 0 bases and J by 5 bases, with 8 bases left in between. In germline, CDR1 is SGHRS, CDR2 YFSETQ. The CDR3, as DNA: TGCGCCAGCAGCTTGGAATGGGGGACTGAAGCTTTCTTT. Protein product: CASSLEWGTEAFF.

This clonotype was observed a few times. This sequence joins TRBV29-1 and TRBJ2-7, with 7 bases aligning to TRBD1. The germline gives CDR1 SQVTM, CDR2 ANQGSEA. CDR3 length: 14 amino acids. The V gene end was trimmed by 1 base and the J gene end by 2 bases; junction bases not matched to a gene: 5. As DNA, the CDR3 is TGCAGCGTTGAAGGGCAGGGGGTCCCCTACGAGCAGTACTTC. Encoded protein: CSVEGQGVPYEQYF.

V is TRBV7-2 and J is TRBJ2-5; 9 bases fit TRBD2. CDR1 SGHTA and CDR2 FQGNSA come from the germline V gene. The CDR3 extends over 15 amino acids. Trimming removed 3 bases from V and 5 bases from J; junction bases left unmatched: 7. This CDR3 is CASSFLAGTPETQYF. The CDR3 DNA sequence: TGTGCCAGCAGCTTTCTAGCGGGAACTCCGGAGACCCAGTACTTC. The entire variable domain, with the rest obtained from reference TRBV7-2 and TRBJ2-5, is as follows: GAGVSQSPSNKVTEKGKDVELRCDPISGHTALYWYRQSLGQGLEFLIYFQGNSAPDKSGLPSDRFSAERTGGSVSTLTIQRTQQEDSAVYLCASSFLAGTPETQYFGPGTRLLVL.

This clonotype was recorded a few times. V gene TRBV5-1 combines with J gene TRBJ2-5; 10 nucleotides align to TRBD1. V shed 0 bases and J 3 bases; nucleotides not matched to a gene: 2. This CDR3 contains 15 residues. Germline V gives CDR1 SGHRS, CDR2 YFSETQ. The chain's CDR3 is CASSLEGTGEETQYF. Written as DNA, the CDR3 is TGCGCCAGCAGCTTGGAAGGGACAGGGGAAGAGACCCAGTACTTC.

The V call is TRBV20-1, the J call TRBJ2-5, with 7 bases matching TRBD2. Germline CDR1 and CDR2: DFQATT and SNEGSKA (reference sequence). The V and J ends lost 2 bases and 4 bases, in that order; junction bases with no gene match: 22. The CDR3 has 19 residues. This chain's CDR3 is CSARSREYVGGSSVETQYF. The CDR3 region has the DNA TGCAGTGCTAGATCTCGGGAATACGTGGGAGGGTCCTCGGTAGAGACCCAGTACTTC.

This clonotype was detected a few times. V and J are TRBV20-1 and TRBJ1-5; no clear D gene. Germline lookup yields CDR1 DFQATT and CDR2 SNEGSKA (reference sequence). Trimming left V 8 bases short and J 2 bases short, with 13 bases between. CDR3 length: 13 amino acids. CDR3 in DNA: TGCAGTACCCGGGCCTGGGGCAATCAGCCCCAGCATTTT. Translation gives CSTRAWGNQPQHF.

The gene calls are TRBV6-6 and TRBJ2-2, with unresolved D. Germline V gene data show CDR1 as MNHNY and CDR2 as SVGAGI (reference sequence). CDR3 length: 12 residues. V lost 7 bases to trimming and J lost 3 bases, with 6 bases between them. The CDR3 sequence is CASKGDTGELFF. The CDR3 DNA is TGTGCCAGCAAAGGAGACACCGGGGAGCTGTTTTTT.

The rearrangement uses TRBV18 and TRBJ1-3, with D unclear. V gave up 3 bases and J gave up 4 bases, with 13 bases separating them. The CDR3 has 15 amino acids. Germline V gene lookup returns CDR1 KGHSH and CDR2 LQKENI. The CDR3 DNA reads as TGTGCCAGCTCACCTTCGGGCGGTTACGGAAACACCATATATTTT. This sequence encodes CASSPSGGYGNTIYF.

The chain is built from TRBV20-1 and TRBJ2-7, with 7 bases fitting TRBD2. CDR3 length equals 15 residues. Germline CDR1 and CDR2: DFQATT and SNEGSKA (reference sequence). The J segment lost 5 bases and the V segment lost 3 bases, leaving 13 bases of the junction unmatched. This chain's CDR3 is CSARGPSGSGHEQYF. As DNA, the CDR3 is TGCAGTGCTAGGGGGCCTAGCGGATCCGGGCACGAGCAGTACTTC.

This clonotype appeared a few times. The chain joins TRBV6-5 to TRBJ1-6; possible D gene TRBD1, 5 bases. The CDR3 is 15 residues long. Trimming cost V 2 bases and J 10 bases, with 15 bases left between them. Germline V CDR1 and CDR2: MNHEY, SVGAGI. CDR3 nucleotides: TGTGCCAGCAGTTACGGAGGGGTACGCGGCTCACCCCTCCACTTT. As protein: CASSYGGVRGSPLHF.

This clonotype was recorded a few times. The rearrangement links TRBV27 to TRBJ2-3, with D tentatively TRBD1 (6 bases). V was pared by 3 bases and J by 4 bases, with 17 bases between. The germline V gene encodes CDR1 MNHEY and CDR2 SMNVEV (reference sequence). CDR3 length: 16 residues. The CDR3 region has the DNA TGTGCCAGCAGTTTTTCGACAGGCGGAGCCTCAGATACGCAGTATTTT. Its translation is CASSFSTGGASDTQYF.

This clonotype was seen more than once but under ten times. J is TRBJ2-2 and V is TRBV27, with a possible D match to TRBD2 (5 bases). The germline V gene has CDR1 MNHEY and CDR2 SMNVEV (reference sequence). Trimming removed 6 bases at V and 4 bases at J, with 15 bases between. This CDR3 comprises 15 residues. The CDR3 region is CASSPQVEGTGELFF. The CDR3 nucleotides are TGTGCCAGCAGCCCCCAAGTCGAGGGCACCGGGGAGCTGTTTTTT.

This chain uses TRBV20-1 with TRBJ2-3; TRBD2 matches at 7 bases. CDR1 DFQATT and CDR2 SNEGSKA come from the germline V gene (reference sequence). Germline trimming cut 1 base from V and 1 base from J; bases unmatched to any gene: 5. This CDR3 has 15 residues. CDR3 DNA sequence: TGCAGTGCTAGAGGACCGACTAGCCGCACAGATACGCAGTATTTT. This gives the protein CSARGPTSRTDTQYF.

A few counts support this clonotype. The V gene is TRBV24-1, the J gene TRBJ1-2; D uncertain. The V gene lost 1 base and the J gene lost 8 bases, with 10 bases spanning the gap. The CDR3 spans 13 residues. Germline V gives CDR1 KGHDR, CDR2 SFDVKD. CDR3 protein: CATSDFLQEGYTF. CDR3 DNA: TGTGCCACCAGTGATTTTCTGCAGGAAGGCTACACCTTC.

There are many counts of this clonotype. This rearrangement joins TRBV29-1 to TRBJ1-1; D is possibly TRBD1 (5 bases). This CDR3 is 14 amino acids long. Germline values: CDR1 SQVTM, CDR2 ANQGSEA. Trimming cost V 7 bases and J 0 bases, with 15 bases left between them. CDR3 amino acids: CSAGRGDLNTEAFF. In DNA, the CDR3 is TGCAGCGCCGGTAGGGGCGACCTGAACACTGAAGCTTTCTTT.